Reported below is one T cell receptor (beta chain). Its antigen is unidentified. This sample is drawn from a study of T-cell memory formation after mild COVID-19. Findings and caveats of the study: Among CD4+ contracting clones, most were CM and EM, and CD8+ ones EMRA.

Constant-segment-primed 5'RACE gave TCR alpha and TCR beta cDNA libraries with sample barcodes and UMIs. TCRdb re-called the 5' RACE reads with MiXCR, one entry per CDR3 protein. The table records 150,000 to 200,000 distinct CDR3 sequences, around 30% of them present only once. Germline CDR1 reads MNHEY; CDR2 reads SVGAGI. The trim removed 6 bases at V and 4 bases at J, leaving 12 bases unmatched. There are 16 residues in the CDR3. Sample: PBMCs or a T cell subset sorted from them (not recorded which). The chain is built from TRBV6-5 and TRBJ2-7; 10 bases agree with TRBD2. The receptor was isolated from an adult woman who had mild COVID-19 (a few samples of this study predate the infection). Cell type and time point are not known. Here the CDR3 DNA reads TGTGCCAGCAGAGTCGAGCGGGAGGGCCTTGGGTACGAGCAGTACTTC. It translates to CASRVEREGLGYEQYF.